This T cell receptor beta chain was captured by sequencing in a study of cytomegalovirus exposure and HLA in healthy donors. Germline values: CDR1 MDHEN, CDR2 SYDVKM. V lost 3 bases to trimming and J lost 2 bases; unmatched junction nucleotides: 4. The CDR3 runs 15 residues. 13 Jbeta primers and 60 Vbeta primers were used for the PCR. The method was immunoSEQ multiplex PCR; TCRdb's version includes in-frame clones alone and lacks a portion of them. The sample includes around 120,000 clones, over 65% of them seen just once. This receptor was taken from a woman aged 40 to 50 in good health and CMV-seronegative. The sample consisted of PBMCs. This chain uses TRBV28 with TRBJ1-5; 7 bases are shared with TRBD1. The CDR3 nucleotides are TGTGCCAGCAGTTTCAGGGGGACGGGCAATCAGCCCCAGCATTTT. Residues: CASSFRGTGNQPQHF.